This is a list of T cell receptor beta chains from one sample in a study of T cells in Graves' hyperthyroidism and ophthalmopathy. One entry per CDR3 protein, called by TCRdb with MiXCR from the multiplex PCR reads. The data show hundreds of thousands of distinct CDR3 sequences, under 60% seen once. The sequenced sample consisted of peripheral blood or thyroid tissue (not recorded which). These receptors all stem from a woman between 18 and 29 years old with Graves' hyperthyroidism. The CDR3 runs from the conserved cysteine through the conserved F or W. The D gene is left open where the match is weak. A clone size is listed for some rows: how often the clone was seen (once, few, many), or a class if it is expanded.

v_gene	d_gene	j_gene	abundance	CDR3nt	CDR3aa
TRBV7-9	NA	TRBJ1-2	NA	TGTGCCAGCAGCCCCGCCCGAGGTGCAGGCTACACCTTC	CASSPARGAGYTF
TRBV29-1	NA	TRBJ2-5	many	TGCAGCGTTGGGGGAGAACAAGAGACCCAGTACTTC	CSVGGEQETQYF
TRBV7-2	NA	TRBJ2-5	NA	TGTGCCAGCAGCCAAGTGCTTCAGGGAGAAGAGACCCAGTACTTC	CASSQVLQGEETQYF
TRBV20-1	TRBD1	TRBJ1-4	NA	TGCAGTGCTGCGGGACAGGGGAATGAAAAACTGTTTTTT	CSAAGQGNEKLFF
TRBV24-1	TRBD1	TRBJ1-2	many	TGTGCCACCAGTGACACCACAACTCAGGGGGCTAACTATGGCTACACCTTC	CATSDTTTQGANYGYTF
TRBV20-1	NA	TRBJ1-4	few	TGCAGTGCCGCCCGGACTTCTGAAAAACTGTTTTTT	CSAARTSEKLFF
TRBV7-9	TRBD1	TRBJ1-2	many	TGTGCCAGCAGCCTCGGACAGGGGCAAAGGAGCTATGGCTACACCTTC	CASSLGQGQRSYGYTF
TRBV15	NA	TRBJ1-1	NA	TGTGCCACCAGCAGTTTTGTGTTGAACACTGAAGCTTTCTTT	CATSSFVLNTEAFF
TRBV10-3	NA	TRBJ1-1	NA	TGTGCCATCAGCGGGGCGACGAACACTGAAGCTTTCTTT	CAISGATNTEAFF
TRBV29-1	TRBD1	TRBJ2-7	NA	TGCAGCGCTAGACAGGGGGACTACGAGCAGTACTTC	CSARQGDYEQYF
TRBV10-2	NA	TRBJ1-6	NA	TGTGCCAGCACCCCTGGGGGAGGCTCCTATAATTCACCCCTCCACTTT	CASTPGGGSYNSPLHF
TRBV20-1	TRBD1	TRBJ2-7	NA	TGCAGTGCGTCAGGGGGCCCGTGGGACGAGCAGTACTTC	CSASGGPWDEQYF
TRBV5-1	NA	TRBJ2-7	NA	TGTGCCAGCAGCTTGGGGGTTTTGGTCCACGAGCAGTACTTC	CASSLGVLVHEQYF
TRBV7-2	NA	TRBJ2-7	few	TGTGCCAGCAGCTTAGAACAGGGATATTACGAGCAGTGCTTC	CASSLEQGYYEQCF
TRBV7-9	TRBD1	TRBJ1-2	few	TGTGCCAGCAGCTTAGACGGGCCAGGGGGCGCGGACTATGGCTACACCTTC	CASSLDGPGGADYGYTF
TRBV25-1	TRBD1	TRBJ1-6	NA	TGTGCCAGCAGTCATCACGGGACAGGGACCAATTCACCCCTCCACTTT	CASSHHGTGTNSPLHF
TRBV5-1	NA	TRBJ1-1	NA	TGCGCCAGCAGGGCGCCTGGTGAAGGAGCTTTCTTT	CASRAPGEGAFF
TRBV12-3/TRBV12-4	TRBD1	TRBJ1-1	few	TGTGCCAGCACCCGGACAGGGGAAGGGAACACTGAAGCTTTCTTT	CASTRTGEGNTEAFF
TRBV2	TRBD1	TRBJ1-1	many	TGTGCCAGTCGGGACAGACTAACTGAAGCTTTCTTT	CASRDRLTEAFF
TRBV2	NA	TRBJ2-7	NA	TGTGCCAGCAGGAGGGACGGACCGGTCGCCTACGAGCAGTACTTC	CASRRDGPVAYEQYF
TRBV20-1	TRBD1	TRBJ1-1	many	TGCAGTGCCCAACCCACGACAGGGCACACTGAAGCTTTCTTT	CSAQPTTGHTEAFF
TRBV7-2	NA	TRBJ1-1	few	TGTGCCAGCAGTACGGGGGGCGCGGGGAATACTGAAGCTTTCTTT	CASSTGGAGNTEAFF
TRBV10-3	TRBD1	TRBJ2-7	NA	TGTGCCATCGGGGGGACAGGGGGCTCCTACGAGCAGTACTTC	CAIGGTGGSYEQYF
TRBV7-9	NA	TRBJ1-6	NA	TGTGCCAGCAGCACCGACAAGGCAAATTCACCCCTCCACTTT	CASSTDKANSPLHF
TRBV7-9	NA	TRBJ2-5	NA	TGTGCCAGCAGCGTGGGGGGAGAAGAGGCCCAGTACTTC	CASSVGGEEAQYF
TRBV12-3/TRBV12-4	NA	TRBJ1-5	few	TGTGCCAGCGCCAATGAGAGGGATCAGCCCCAGCATTTT	CASANERDQPQHF
TRBV5-1	NA	TRBJ1-5	NA	TGCGCCAGCAGCTTCTTCAGAGTTAGCAATCAGCCCCAGCATTTT	CASSFFRVSNQPQHF
TRBV10-1	NA	TRBJ2-7	NA	TGCGCCAGCAGCCTGGGGAGCTCTAACGAGCAGTACTTC	CASSLGSSNEQYF
TRBV5-1	NA	TRBJ2-2	NA	TGCGCCAGCAGCACCGACGGACGGGGCACCGGGGAGCTGTTTTTT	CASSTDGRGTGELFF
TRBV25-1	TRBD1	TRBJ2-5	NA	TGTGCGGGGAAGGGGGCCCAAGAGACCCAGTACTTC	CAGKGAQETQYF
TRBV6-1	NA	TRBJ1-2	once	TGTGCCAGCTCACCACCTAAGACAGGACTCGTCTATGGCTACACCTTC	CASSPPKTGLVYGYTF
TRBV5-1	NA	TRBJ2-5	few	TGCGCCAGCAGCAGGGTCCAACAGGGATTAGAGACCCAGTACTTC	CASSRVQQGLETQYF
TRBV15	TRBD2	TRBJ2-7	many	TGTGCCACCAGCAGAGATCGCGTCGGGAGGAGGGGATACGAGCAGTACTTC	CATSRDRVGRRGYEQYF
TRBV29-1	NA	TRBJ2-5	NA	TGCAGCGGCCGTCGACTTGTTCAAGAGACCCAGTACTTC	CSGRRLVQETQYF
TRBV19	TRBD1	TRBJ2-2	NA	TGTGCCAGTAGTATTTCGGACAGGGCCGGGGAGCTGTTTTTT	CASSISDRAGELFF
TRBV29-1	TRBD1	TRBJ1-2	NA	TGCAGCCCTCGGGGGACAGGGGGCGATGTGGCGGGCTACACCTTC	CSPRGTGGDVAGYTF
TRBV6-5	NA	TRBJ1-6	once	TGTGCCAGCAGTTACTCGATCAGGGTTAATTCACCCCTCCACTTT	CASSYSIRVNSPLHF
TRBV24-1	NA	TRBJ2-3	NA	TGTGCCACCAGTGAATCTACCTCAGATACGCAGTATTTT	CATSESTSDTQYF
TRBV10-3	NA	TRBJ2-3	NA	TGTGCCATCAGTGAGTCGGGCGGGACAGATACGCATTATTTT	CAISESGGTDTHYF
TRBV24-1	TRBD2	TRBJ2-5	many	TGTGCCACCAGTCCGGGAGGAGAGACCCAGTACTTC	CATSPGGETQYF
TRBV7-9	NA	TRBJ1-3	NA	TGTGCCAGCAGCTTAATCGACAGACGGTCTGGAAACACCATATATTTT	CASSLIDRRSGNTIYF
TRBV7-2	NA	TRBJ1-2	NA	TGTGCCAGCAGCTTAGGACAGACTGAAAACTATGGCTACACCTTC	CASSLGQTENYGYTF
TRBV19	NA	TRBJ1-1	few	TGTGCCAGTAGTATGGATCCGGGCCTCGAAGCTTTCTTT	CASSMDPGLEAFF
TRBV7-3	NA	TRBJ1-2	NA	TGTGCCAGCAGCCCGAGCTGGGGGGCCTCCTATGGCTACACCTTC	CASSPSWGASYGYTF
TRBV19	TRBD1	TRBJ1-1	many	TGTGCCAGTAGTAGACAGGGTTGGACTGAAGCTTTCTTT	CASSRQGWTEAFF